This T cell receptor beta chain is from a study of PD-1 blockade in classical Hodgkin lymphoma. Study summary: Patients got intravenous nivolumab 3 mg/kg every 2 weeks. Study results and limitations: Although disease activity or prior therapy may be involved, causes of the repertoire differences remain undefined. Reported findings placed baseline TCR diversity lower in newly diagnosed patients (compared with healthy donors). Patients newly diagnosed and complete responders had comparable baseline diversity.

CDR3 length: 16 residues. J was trimmed by 0 bases and V by 2 bases; bases with no gene match: 5. Germline CDR1 is SGDLS and CDR2 is YYNGEE. The data were produced by immunoSEQ multiplex PCR, yet TCRdb's version contains in-frame clones alone and is incomplete. The repertoire holds roughly 25,000 clones, with 80% as singletons. As regards this clone: Its antigen remains unidentified.

Each patient experienced a relapse that followed autologous stem cell transplantation, and brentuximab vedotin exposure varied. This clonotype originated in a human donor with classical Hodgkin lymphoma. This rearrangement joins TRBV9 to TRBJ2-1, with 7 bases matching TRBD2. Sample: peripheral blood mononuclear cells (PBMCs), taken at baseline. The CDR3 protein is CASSVGLSGSYNEQFF. CDR3 DNA sequence: TGTGCCAGCAGCGTGGGACTATCCGGCTCCTACAATGAGCAGTTCTTC. The whole variable domain, remainder taken from reference TRBV9 and TRBJ2-1, is DSGVTQTPKHLITATGQRVTLRCSPRSGDLSVYWYQQSLDQGLQFLIQYYNGEERAKGNILERFSAQQFPDLHSELNLSSLELGDSALYFCASSVGLSGSYNEQFFGPGTRLTVL.